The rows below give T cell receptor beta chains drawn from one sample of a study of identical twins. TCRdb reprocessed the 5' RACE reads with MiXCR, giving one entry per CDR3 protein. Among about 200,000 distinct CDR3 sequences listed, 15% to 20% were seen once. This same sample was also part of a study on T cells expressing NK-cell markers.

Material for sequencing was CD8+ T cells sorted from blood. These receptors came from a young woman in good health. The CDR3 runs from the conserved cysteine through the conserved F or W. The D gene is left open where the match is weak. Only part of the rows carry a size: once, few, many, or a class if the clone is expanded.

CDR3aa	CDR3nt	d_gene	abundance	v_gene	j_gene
CASSFTGLAAYNEQFF	TGTGCCAGCAGCTTCACGGGACTAGCGGCTTACAATGAGCAGTTCTTC	TRBD2	few	TRBV7-9	TRBJ2-1
CASSQQGSETQYF	TGTGCCAGCAGCCAACAGGGGAGCGAGACCCAGTACTTC	TRBD1	few	TRBV6-2/TRBV6-3	TRBJ2-5
CASSYSAGNSYEQYF	TGTGCCAGCAGTTACTCTGCAGGGAATTCCTACGAGCAGTACTTC	NA	few	TRBV6-5	TRBJ2-7
CASSLFAGAYNEQFF	TGTGCCAGCAGTTTATTTGCGGGGGCCTACAATGAGCAGTTCTTC	TRBD2	few	TRBV27	TRBJ2-1
CASSELIGVTGELFF	TGTGCCAGCAGTGAATTGATAGGGGTCACCGGGGAGCTGTTTTTT	NA	NA	TRBV6-1	TRBJ2-2
CASSARQGFEGELFF	TGTGCCAGCAGCGCCAGACAGGGATTTGAGGGGGAGCTGTTTTTT	TRBD1	few	TRBV11-2	TRBJ2-2
CASVGGLQSSYNEQFF	TGCGCCAGCGTAGGTGGGCTCCAGAGCTCCTACAATGAGCAGTTCTTC	NA	NA	TRBV5-1	TRBJ2-1
CASSRDLPSTDTQYF	TGCGCCAGCAGCCGGGACCTACCTAGCACAGATACGCAGTATTTT	NA	many	TRBV5-1	TRBJ2-3
CASSGRGFHEQFF	TGTGCCAGCAGCGGGAGGGGTTTCCATGAGCAGTTCTTC	NA	NA	TRBV9	TRBJ2-1
CASSLASRAYEQYF	TGTGCCAGCAGCTTAGCCAGCAGGGCGTACGAGCAGTACTTC	NA	NA	TRBV7-8	TRBJ2-7
CASGTGPLDVAQYF	TGTGCCAGCGGAACAGGTCCCCTGGATGTGGCGCAGTATTTT	NA	NA	TRBV6-1	TRBJ2-3
CASSPRDSEFNEQFF	TGTGCCAGCAGCCCGCGGGACAGTGAATTCAATGAGCAGTTCTTC	NA	few	TRBV7-9	TRBJ2-1
CASIKGGMGDEQFF	TGTGCCAGCATTAAGGGCGGAATGGGGGATGAGCAGTTCTTC	NA	NA	TRBV6-2/TRBV6-3	TRBJ2-1
CSAANTQYF	TGCAGTGCAGCGAATACGCAGTATTTT	NA	NA	TRBV20-1	TRBJ2-3
CASSSTDRTSVRPLHF	TGTGCCAGCAGTTCCACAGACAGAACTTCAGTGCGACCCCTCCACTTT	NA	NA	TRBV27	TRBJ1-6
CASSLAQGATGELFF	TGTGCTAGCAGCTTAGCACAGGGGGCAACCGGGGAGCTGTTTTTT	TRBD1	many	TRBV7-7	TRBJ2-2
CASSLTLAGVEYEQYF	TGTGCCAGCAGCTTAACACTAGCGGGAGTTGAATACGAGCAGTACTTC	TRBD2	NA	TRBV7-9	TRBJ2-7
CSARDSKVSNYGYTF	TGCAGTGCTAGAGATAGCAAAGTGTCTAACTATGGCTACACCTTC	NA	NA	TRBV20-1	TRBJ1-2
CASSQWGSQETQYF	TGTGCCAGCAGCCAGTGGGGGAGCCAGGAGACCCAGTACTTC	NA	few	TRBV3-1	TRBJ2-5
CASSAPPTGHYGYTF	TGTGCCAGCAGCGCCCCTCCGACAGGGCACTATGGCTACACCTTC	TRBD1	NA	TRBV7-9	TRBJ1-2
CASSFAQATPLPNYGYTF	TGCGCCAGCAGCTTCGCACAGGCGACACCACTACCTAACTATGGCTACACCTTC	NA	few	TRBV5-1	TRBJ1-2
CSAGAGGPSSYNEQFF	TGCAGTGCTGGGGCGGGGGGGCCCTCCTCCTACAATGAGCAGTTCTTC	TRBD2	few	TRBV20-1	TRBJ2-1
CASSPSRGDRGYEQYF	TGTGCCAGCAGCCCTTCCCGTGGGGACAGGGGCTACGAGCAGTACTTC	TRBD1	NA	TRBV7-6	TRBJ2-7